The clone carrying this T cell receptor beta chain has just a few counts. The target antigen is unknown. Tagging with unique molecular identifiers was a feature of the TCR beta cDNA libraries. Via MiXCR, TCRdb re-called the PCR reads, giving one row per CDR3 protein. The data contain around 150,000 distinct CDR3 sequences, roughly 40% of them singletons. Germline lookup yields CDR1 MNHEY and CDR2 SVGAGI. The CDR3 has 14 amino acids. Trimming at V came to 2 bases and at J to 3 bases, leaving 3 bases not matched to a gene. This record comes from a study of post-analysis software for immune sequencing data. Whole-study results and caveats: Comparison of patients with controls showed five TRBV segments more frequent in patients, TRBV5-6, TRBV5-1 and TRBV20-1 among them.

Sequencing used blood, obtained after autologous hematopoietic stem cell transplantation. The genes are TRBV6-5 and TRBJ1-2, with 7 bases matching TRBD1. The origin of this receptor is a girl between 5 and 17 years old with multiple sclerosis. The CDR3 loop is CASSYRDSYYGYTF. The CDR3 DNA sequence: TGTGCCAGCAGTTACCGGGACAGCTACTATGGCTACACCTTC.